This entry is about one TCR beta chain. The data were obtained in a study of blood T cell repertoires in COVID-19. For the study at large: The origin of the acute and convalescent COVID-19 samples was the United States, Italy and Spain. T cells, B-cell-depleted T cells, or PBMCs supplied cDNA or gDNA.

Seattle enrolled patients during active infection and tracked them longitudinally. The data were produced by immunoSEQ multiplex PCR, yet TCRdb's version contains in-frame clones alone and is incomplete. Of 190,000 or so clones listed, less than 95% are singletons. Sequenced input: peripheral blood. The clonotype originates from a man aged 25 to 45 with COVID-19, enrolled during active disease.

DNA for the CDR3: TGTGCCAGCAGCCCGCCCTTTTTGGGCCCCAGGAACACTGAAGCTTTCTTT. Translating gives CASSPPFLGPRNTEAFF. V gene TRBV14 combines with J gene TRBJ1-1; D unresolved. CDR3 length: 17 amino acids. V lost 4 bases to trimming and J lost 1 base, with 19 bases between them. In germline, CDR1 is SGHDN, CDR2 FVKESK.